This T cell receptor (beta chain) came from a study of cytomegalovirus exposure and HLA in healthy donors (TCRdb year 2017). Notes on the research overall: An earlier analysis of 550 to 700 of the donors reported about 250 Gb of sequence data and 100 million to 130 million unique TCR beta sequences from roughly 200 million T cells. Roughly 300 gigabases of sequencing data and roughly 80 million unique TCR sequences made up an early release that covered approximately 620 HLA-typed donors. Of the 300 to 450 genotyped donors, roughly 80% fell in the genetic ancestry cluster associated with self-reported Caucasian donors. The study aimed to test whether signatures of past pathogen exposure could be identified by cataloging public T cell receptors. The T cell repertoires of 670 or so subjects were profiled by immunosequencing and related to cytomegalovirus serostatus. Along with the approximately 670-subject first cohort, a separate validation cohort of more than 90 different subjects was used. High-throughput TCR immunosequencing, statistical association of individual TCRs with disease status, and machine learning were combined to predict cytomegalovirus infection status. A later analysis re-analyzed previously published TCR beta repertoires from about 730 donors and added high-resolution HLA genotyping to study TCR occurrence patterns. The later analysis used no new phenotypic data to find candidate immune exposures, relying instead on TCR beta sequences and their occurrence across donors. In an earlier analysis of 587 of the donors, high-throughput TCR beta sequencing was used to judge whether each TCR beta V gene segment behaved as functional or pseudogenic. Donor age, sex, ethnicity and CMV serostatus were compiled together with the repertoire data. In a later genetic analysis, genome-wide SNP genotypes for about three fifths of the 666 donors were used, and that subset was treated as a discovery cohort. Every repertoire in the discovery cohort had been generated on one and the same sequencing platform. HLA typing covered class I and class II loci at four-digit resolution. Typing coverage differed by locus: A, B, C, DRB1 and DQB1 were typed in roughly 620-640 donors, DQA1 in about 500, DPA1 in some 600, and DPB1 in about 450. Because of strong linkage in the cohort, roughly five DR-DQ haplotypes were treated as single units for association and clustering. On average, around 230,000 unique TCR beta nucleotide sequences were sequenced per donor among a few hundred genotyped donors of the cohort, with roughly 18% of those sequences being non-productive. What the study reported, not specific to this receptor: An association between a missense DCLRE1C variant and V-gene and J-gene trimming of TCR beta chains was found in a later genetic analysis and replicated in an independent cohort. The presence/absence analyses assumed that sequencing depth was roughly uniform across donors, and that assumption may not be true. Because some donors lacked HLA typing at each locus, the association tests relied only on the typed subset. In an earlier analysis of some 500 of the donors, most TCR beta V segments were observed in productive rearrangements about 90% or about 30% of the time, broadly matching IMGT annotations. In the study, 164 TCR beta chains were listed as associated with cytomegalovirus. According to a later analysis, most CMV-associated TCR beta chains appeared to be HLA-restricted, and the HLA associations seemed to be driven largely by CMV exposure. It was suggested by the authors that the approach could potentially be generalized to other disease states and immunological phenotypes. A group of highly shared sequence variants was considered likely to be a technical artifact of the sequencing pipeline. The classifier was reported to diagnose cytomegalovirus status with high specificity and sensitivity in both the original and validation cohorts. In a later analysis, around 17,000 TCR beta sequences were associated with specific HLA alleles at a false discovery rate of 0.05. Across donors, most TCR sequences were observed very rarely, whereas some public TCRs were present in many individuals. A later genetic analysis reported fewer N-insertions in productive TCRs among donors in an Asian-associated ancestry cluster than the roughly 670-donor mean. A further reported finding was that TCR beta sequences accurately predicted the HLA-A and HLA-B alleles for most subjects in the first cohort. The cohort was sequenced for TCR beta chains only, and without alpha or paired-chain data the features that could be detected were limited. Compared with equally common non-associated chains, HLA-associated TCR beta chains in a later analysis were more clonally expanded and had lower generation probabilities. For the cohort, immune exposure information was limited to CMV serostatus. In vitro tests confirmed that a few of the cytomegalovirus-associated TCR beta chains recognize cytomegalovirus antigens. Some 15 rarely observed V segments, including chromosome 9 orphons, were excluded from the earlier analysis of several hundred of the donors because counts were too low. In a later analysis, the rate of TCR association differed among HLA loci, with DRB1 alleles having the most associated TCRs and HLA-C alleles having the fewest. A later analysis reported that several top co-occurrence clusters appeared linked to parvovirus B19, influenza, CMV and Epstein-Barr virus. Linkage disequilibrium might explain the correlated functional status among segregating V segments, but an unknown experimental factor could not be ruled out. Assigning TCR associations to individual alleles was difficult when HLA alleles, especially DR and DQ, strongly co-occurred.

About this clone itself: The antigen it recognizes is unknown. Base qualities are not at hand, and no much larger clone is one base apart.

The cohort consisted of 600 to 700 healthy bone marrow donors. Cohort members were all nominally healthy when sampled, although unrecorded immune exposures were likely present. The donor was CMV seronegative and belonged to the group of around 400 seronegative cohort members. Every donor gave a peripheral blood sample, and the peripheral blood mononuclear cells from that sample were used for TCR beta sequencing. The Qiagen DNeasy Blood Extraction Kit was used to extract genomic DNA from the blood cell samples. Libraries came from the immunoSEQ multiplex PCR assay. For the multiplex PCR, a mixture combining 60 forward primers for TCR Vbeta segments and 13 reverse primers for TCR Jbeta segments was used. Amplification of the CDR3 region of rearranged TCR beta genes was performed with a multiplex PCR assay on genomic DNA. Amplified TCR beta libraries were sequenced as 87-base-pair reads on the Illumina HiSeq System. The authors processed their data as follows. A later analysis tallied roughly 76 million unique TCR beta chains across the 700 or so repertoires, and about 10 million of those chains were shared by two or more donors. Raw reads were error-corrected and collapsed into unique sequences by a nearest-neighbor algorithm in which closely related sequences were merged to remove PCR and sequencing errors. To assign V, D and J gene segments, CDR3 sequences were aligned to IMGT reference sequences. For a sequence to be retained, a match of at least six nucleotides was required to both a V gene segment and a J gene segment. Rearrangements were classified as productive when the CDR3 lacked stop codons and remained in frame with V and J, and all other rearrangements were classified as non-productive. Following IMGT convention, CDR3 was defined as the stretch from the second conserved V-encoded cysteine to the conserved J-encoded phenylalanine. Sequences without an unambiguous match to a single V gene segment were excluded from the earlier analysis of almost 600 of the donors. In an earlier analysis of several hundred of the donors, a V segment was called functional when productive rearrangements were above 56.7%, and segregating when the standard deviation between donors exceeded 5%. A statistical classification framework was built for diagnosing cytomegalovirus status from the catalog of TCR beta chain sequences. V and J gene assignment, in a later analysis, came from comparing TCR nucleotide sequences with IMGT/GENE-DB human TR gene sequences. The TCRdist pipeline was used in a later analysis to assign CDR3 sequences and most-parsimonious VDJ recombination scenarios. In a later analysis, every TCR beta chain was defined by the combination of its CDR3 amino acid sequence and its V-gene family, and reads without a unique V-gene family were dropped. To address suspected cross-contamination and a sequencing artifact, a later analysis removed around 590 highly shared, low-generation-probability nucleotide sequences. In a later analysis, a clonal expansion index for each public chain was calculated from normalized within-repertoire ranks of inferred template counts. In a later analysis, generation probabilities were computed using a VDJ recombination model fitted to out-of-frame rearrangements, and the results were checked against IGoR. A later analysis scored TCR-TCR, TCR-HLA and TCR-CMV co-occurrence with hypergeometric tests, applying a repertoire-size bias correction to TCR pairs. In a later analysis, false discovery rates were estimated by permuting HLA or CMV assignments 20 times. A later analysis grouped co-occurring TCRs with DBSCAN, adding TCRdist sequence similarity when clustering within HLA-allele-positive subsets. Repertoires with fewer than 30,000 or more than 120,000 public chains were left out of co-occurrence clustering, as were about five repertoires with anomalous nucleotide sharing. Entries here come from immuneACCESS through TCRdb and include only in-frame sequences with V and J called. Some clones fail to appear in such tables; in the studies checked, an unresolved V gene covers under half of the shortfall, and the cause of the remainder is unknown. Clonal size and the V and J genes are those of that table, whereas D and trimming came from the DNA. The sample yields some 150,000 clones; approximately 80% were counted once. The ten largest clonotypes hold roughly 13% of the sample.

The sequence derives from a woman aged 45 to 65 in good health and CMV-seronegative. The sample consisted of PBMCs.

The encoded CDR3 is CATSRRTVSGNTIYF. The base sequence is TGTGCCACCAGTCGCCGGACAGTCTCTGGAAACACCATATATTTT. The rearranged chain carries TRBV15 and TRBJ1-3, with a tentative D gene TRBD1 over 6 matching bases. The CDR3 holds 15 amino acids from the cysteine to the phenylalanine. Left in the record is the CDR3 DNA by itself, 45 bases read in frame from the first base. The germline V gene (reference sequence) yields LNHNV for CDR1 and YYDKDF for CDR2. A distance of 12 bases separates the germline ends of V and J, which lose 6 bases and 0 bases respectively.